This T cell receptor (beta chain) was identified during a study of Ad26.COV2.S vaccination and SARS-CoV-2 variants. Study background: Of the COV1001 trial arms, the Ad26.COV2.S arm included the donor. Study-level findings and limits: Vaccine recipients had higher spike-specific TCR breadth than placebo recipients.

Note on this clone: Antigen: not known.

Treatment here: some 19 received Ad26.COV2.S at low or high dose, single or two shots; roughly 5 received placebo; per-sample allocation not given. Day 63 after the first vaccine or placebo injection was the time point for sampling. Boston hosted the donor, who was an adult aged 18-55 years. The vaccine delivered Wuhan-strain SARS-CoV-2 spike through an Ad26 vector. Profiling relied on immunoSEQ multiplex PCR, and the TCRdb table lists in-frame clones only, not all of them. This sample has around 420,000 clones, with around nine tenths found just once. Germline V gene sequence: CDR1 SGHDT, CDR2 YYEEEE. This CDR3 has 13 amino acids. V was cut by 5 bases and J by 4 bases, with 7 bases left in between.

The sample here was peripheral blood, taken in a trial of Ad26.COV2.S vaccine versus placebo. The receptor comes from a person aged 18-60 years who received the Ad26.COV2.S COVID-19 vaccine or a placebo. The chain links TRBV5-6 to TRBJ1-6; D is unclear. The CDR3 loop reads CASSRLYNSPLHF. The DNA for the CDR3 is TGTGCCAGCAGTCGACTGTATAATTCACCCCTCCACTTT.